Here is one T cell receptor (beta chain) with its context. It lacks a known antigen. Base-call qualities are not available, and no considerably larger clone is one nucleotide away. The germline V gene encodes CDR1 SNHLY and CDR2 FYNNEI. Unmatched junction bases come to 2, with V trimmed by 5 bases and J by 5 bases. The CDR3 runs 13 amino acids, cysteine and phenylalanine included. Left in the record is the CDR3 DNA by itself, 39 bases read in frame from the first base. The source of the sample is a study of vaccination and CD4 T cells after COVID-19 (dated by TCRdb to between 2021 and 2024). Background for the entire study: Convalescent patients had a positive SARS-CoV-2 result on nasal swab PCR, and of these patients, some 10 had mild disease and one had severe disease. Culture stimuli were overlapping spike peptide pools from SARS-CoV-2 and from the common cold coronaviruses HCoV-NL63, HCoV-OC43 and HCoV-229E. Two doses of either the Pfizer-BioNTech BNT162b2 vaccine (n=8) or the Moderna mRNA-1273 vaccine (n=2) were administered to participants. Six males and four females were included in the convalescent cohort, with two Hispanic individuals, seven Caucasians, two Asians and one multiracial person represented. Post-vaccine blood samples were collected a median of approximately 68 days after the second vaccine dose, ranging from about 13 to 241 days. The spike-specific CD4+ TCR repertoire was compared before and after mRNA vaccination in about nine COVID-19 convalescent patients and a handful of infection-naive healthy vaccine recipients. In control cultures, a CEFX viral epitope pool was used as positive control, an HIV-1 Nef peptide pool was used as negative control, or no peptide was added. Post-COVID blood samples were collected from convalescent patients a median of roughly 100 days after diagnosis, with a range of about 30 to 161 days. Study-wide findings and limitations: The median number of SARS-CoV-2-reactive clonotypes rose from 21 after infection to 38 after vaccination, but the change was not significant. Relatively few convalescent patients were included in the study, and early timepoints after natural infection were not analyzed. Among the post-vaccine SARS-CoV-2-reactive clones in convalescent patients, a median about 86% showed up only after vaccination, which suggests vaccine-specific priming. Of the vaccine-specific clones in convalescent patients, 304 of 307, or nearly all, reacted only to SARS-CoV-2 spike and did not cross-react with common cold coronaviruses.

The library was made by PCR. DNA from cultured CD4+ T cells underwent TCR sequencing with the Oncomine TCR Beta short-read assay at the Johns Hopkins FTIC core. The QIAamp micro DNA kit was used to extract genomic DNA from the cultured CD4+ T cells. The Oncomine TCR Beta libraries from cultured CD4+ T cells were pooled using unique dual indexes and then sequenced on an Illumina iSeq 100. Concerning the study's data processing: Non-productive sequences were removed, and CDR3s not starting with C, not ending with F or W, or shorter than 7 amino acids were discarded. Antigen-specific clonotypes were identified using the MANAFEST web application through comparison of peptide-stimulated wells with reference and other culture wells. For a clone to be called positive, the clone needed an FDR below 0.05, an odds ratio above 5, and a productive frequency above 0.1% in at least two of three replicate wells. Cross-reactive clonotypes were defined as significantly expanded in both SARS-CoV-2 spike wells and at least one common cold coronavirus spike condition. CDR3 homology was assessed with Levenshtein distances (stringdist) and unrooted phylogenetic trees (ape) in R version 3.6.1. In TCRdb, the public reads were trimmed at Q25 with fastp and aligned with MiXCR, with productive beta chains retained. CDR3 protein duplicates are merged, each entry listing the most common genes and DNA. The V and J calls reflect TCRdb's pipeline rather than the authors' work. The sample contains about 15,000 distinct CDR3 sequences, 50% to 55% of them found a single time. Over 12% of the sample is held by the ten biggest clonotypes.

This sample's treatment or condition label indicates: roughly ten-day PBMC culture with coronavirus spike peptide pools or control peptides (ViraFEST assay). The ViraFEST assay was used in the study, in which antigen-specific T cells were expanded with peptide pools and expanded clonotypes were subsequently identified by TCR sequencing. The convalescent patients' positive SARS-CoV-2 PCR tests fell between March and December 2020, which was before the Alpha, Beta and Delta variants emerged in the United States. Each well held two million PBMCs cultured with approximately 9.1 ug/ml peptide pools in IMDM containing around 4.5% human AB serum and roughly 10 IU/ml IL-2. Half of the culture medium was replaced with fresh IL-2-containing medium on days 3 and 7. After around 11 days of culture, CD4+ T cells were isolated by negative selection with the EasySep CD4+ T cell isolation kit. Ficoll-Paque Plus gradient centrifugation was used to isolate PBMCs from whole blood, and the isolated PBMCs were then either used fresh or cryopreserved at -140C. Triplicate wells were generally used for each culture condition.

In this chain, TRBV2 is recombined with TRBJ2-2, with TRBD1 identical over 7 junction bases. The clonotype comes from a human donor who had recovered from COVID-19. Sequencing was performed on CD4+ T cells from blood, cultured in vitro. CDR3 loop: CASSRDRTGELFF. Here is the DNA: TGTGCCAGCAGTAGGGACAGAACCGGGGAGCTGTTTTTT.